One and the same sample provided the 7 T cell receptor beta chains below, sequenced in a study of early T cells in non-severe SARS-CoV-2 infection. Each CDR3 protein is one row after TCRdb ran MiXCR on the 5' RACE reads. The data contain 60,000 or so distinct CDR3 sequences, approximately 10% of them singletons. The sample comprised whole blood. The source of these receptors is an adult who was a healthcare worker with PCR-confirmed SARS-CoV-2 infection or an uninfected control (not recorded which).

This clonotype showed up many times. V is TRBV7-9 and J is TRBJ1-2; no firm D call. Germline-derived CDR1 and CDR2 are SEHNR and FQNEAQ (reference sequence). Trimming pared 5 bases from V and 4 bases from J, leaving 11 bases between. The CDR3 has 13 residues. CDR3 nucleotides: TGTGCCAGCAGCCCAACAGAGTCCTATGGCTACACCTTC. Its translation is CASSPTESYGYTF.

This clonotype was seen many times. The chain combines TRBV20-1 with TRBJ2-3; 13 bases match TRBD2. CDR1 DFQATT and CDR2 SNEGSKA come from the germline V gene (reference sequence). This CDR3 is 16 amino acids long. Trimming took 5 bases from V and 2 from J; bases not matched to a gene: 7. The CDR3 region is CSAAGLAGDYTDTQYF. Here the CDR3 DNA reads TGCAGTGCTGCAGGACTAGCGGGAGATTACACAGATACGCAGTATTTT.

This clonotype was counted ten times or more. The CDR3 is CSVDKEKATWEAFF. The CDR3, as DNA: TGCAGCGTTGATAAAGAGAAGGCTACATGGGAAGCTTTCTTT. This chain links TRBV29-1 with TRBJ1-1; D gene uncertain. The CDR3 contains 14 residues. CDR1 and CDR2 from the germline V gene are SQVTM and ANQGSEA. With 3 bases removed from V and 8 bases from J, the gap between germline ends came to 19 bases.

This clonotype appeared a few times. The V and J genes are TRBV20-1 and TRBJ2-3, with 15 bases fitting TRBD2. The CDR3 consists of 16 residues. The J segment lost 5 bases and the V segment lost 3 bases, leaving 6 bases of the junction unmatched. Per germline, CDR1 DFQATT and CDR2 SNEGSKA (reference sequence). The CDR3 is CSARSGTSGGIDTQYF. DNA of the CDR3: TGCAGTGCTAGGTCCGGGACTAGCGGGGGGATAGATACGCAGTATTTT.

This clonotype was seen at least ten times. This chain uses TRBV9 with TRBJ1-2; 8 bases are shared with TRBD1. Germline V gene sequence: CDR1 SGDLS, CDR2 YYNGEE. This CDR3 has 14 amino acids. J was trimmed by 7 bases and V by 0 bases; bases with no gene match: 5. In DNA form, the CDR3 reads TGTGCCAGCAGCGTAGGCCAGGGGGCGGGTGGCTACACCTTC. Its protein product is CASSVGQGAGGYTF.

The V and J genes are TRBV7-6 and TRBJ2-3, with 8 nucleotides matching TRBD1. The CDR3 loop spans 14 amino acids. Trimming at V came to 5 bases and at J to 1 base, leaving 2 bases not matched to a gene. Per the germline V gene, CDR1 is SGHVS and CDR2 is FNYEAQ. The CDR3 loop is CASSQDRGTDTQYF. The CDR3 DNA follows: TGTGCCAGCAGCCAGGACAGGGGCACAGATACGCAGTATTTT.

This clonotype was detected ten times or more. The CDR3 sequence: CSARVPGGNTIYF. The CDR3 nucleotides are TGCAGTGCTAGAGTGCCCGGCGGAAACACCATATATTTT. The chain is built from TRBV20-1 and TRBJ1-3; D is ambiguous. Germline lookup yields CDR1 DFQATT and CDR2 SNEGSKA (reference sequence). Trimming took off 1 base at V and 4 bases at J, with 8 bases between the two ends. CDR3 size: 13 residues.